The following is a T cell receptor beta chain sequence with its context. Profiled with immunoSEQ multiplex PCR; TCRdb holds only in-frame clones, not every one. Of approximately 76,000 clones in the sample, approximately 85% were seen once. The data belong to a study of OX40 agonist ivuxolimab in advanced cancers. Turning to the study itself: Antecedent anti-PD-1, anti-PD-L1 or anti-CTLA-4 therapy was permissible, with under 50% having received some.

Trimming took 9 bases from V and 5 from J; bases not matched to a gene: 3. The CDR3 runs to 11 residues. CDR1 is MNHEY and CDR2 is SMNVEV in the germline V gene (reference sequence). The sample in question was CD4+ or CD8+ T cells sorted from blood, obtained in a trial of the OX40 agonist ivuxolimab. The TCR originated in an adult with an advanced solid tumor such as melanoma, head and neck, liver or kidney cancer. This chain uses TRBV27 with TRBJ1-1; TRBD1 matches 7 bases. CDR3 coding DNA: TGTGCCAGTAAACAGGGGACTGAAGCTTTCTTT. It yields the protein CASKQGTEAFF.